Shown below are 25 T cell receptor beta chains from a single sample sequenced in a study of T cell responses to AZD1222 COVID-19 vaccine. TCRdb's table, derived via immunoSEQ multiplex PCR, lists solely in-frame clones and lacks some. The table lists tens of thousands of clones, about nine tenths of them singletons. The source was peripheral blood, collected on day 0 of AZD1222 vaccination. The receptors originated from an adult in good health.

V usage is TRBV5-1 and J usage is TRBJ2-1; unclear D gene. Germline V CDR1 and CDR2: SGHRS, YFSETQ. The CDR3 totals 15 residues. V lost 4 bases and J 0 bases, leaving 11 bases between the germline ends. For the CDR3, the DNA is TGCGCCAGCAGCCTTGACGGGTCCTCCTACAATGAGCAGTTCTTC. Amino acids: CASSLDGSSYNEQFF.

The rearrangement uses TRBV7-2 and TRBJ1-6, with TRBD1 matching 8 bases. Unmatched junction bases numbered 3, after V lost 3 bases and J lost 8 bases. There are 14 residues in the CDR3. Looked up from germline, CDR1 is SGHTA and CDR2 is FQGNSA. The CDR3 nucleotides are TGTGCCAGCAGCTTGGGACAGGACCATTCACCCCTCCACTTT. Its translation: CASSLGQDHSPLHF. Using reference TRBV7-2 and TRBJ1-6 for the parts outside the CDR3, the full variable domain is GAGVSQSPSNKVTEKGKDVELRCDPISGHTALYWYRQSLGQGLEFLIYFQGNSAPDKSGLPSDRFSAERTGGSVSTLTIQRTQQEDSAVYLCASSLGQDHSPLHFGNGTRLTVT.

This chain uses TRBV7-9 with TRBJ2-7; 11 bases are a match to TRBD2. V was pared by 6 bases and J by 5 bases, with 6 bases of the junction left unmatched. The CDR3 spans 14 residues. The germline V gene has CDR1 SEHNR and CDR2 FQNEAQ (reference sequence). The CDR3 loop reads CASRLLAGEDEQYF. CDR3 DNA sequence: TGTGCCAGCAGATTACTAGCGGGAGAGGACGAGCAGTACTTC.

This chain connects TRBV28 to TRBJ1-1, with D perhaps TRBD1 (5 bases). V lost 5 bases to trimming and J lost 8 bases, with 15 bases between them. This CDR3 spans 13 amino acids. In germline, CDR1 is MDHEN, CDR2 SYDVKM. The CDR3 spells CASSLGRGREAFF. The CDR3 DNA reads TGTGCCAGCAGTCTCGGTCGGGGCCGGGAAGCTTTCTTT.

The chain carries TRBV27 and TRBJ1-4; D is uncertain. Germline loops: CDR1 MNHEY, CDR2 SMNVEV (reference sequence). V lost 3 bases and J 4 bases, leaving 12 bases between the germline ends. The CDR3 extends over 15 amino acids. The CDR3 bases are TGTGCCAGCAGTTTGTCCTCCGGAGGTAATGAAAAACTGTTTTTT. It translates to CASSLSSGGNEKLFF.

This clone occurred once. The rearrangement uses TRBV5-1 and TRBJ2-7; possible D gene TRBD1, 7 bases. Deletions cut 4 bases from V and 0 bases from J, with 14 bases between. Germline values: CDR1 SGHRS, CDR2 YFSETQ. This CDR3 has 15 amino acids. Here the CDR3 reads CASSGGGGSSYEQYF. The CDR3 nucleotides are TGCGCCAGCAGCGGCGGAGGGGGCAGCTCCTACGAGCAGTACTTC.

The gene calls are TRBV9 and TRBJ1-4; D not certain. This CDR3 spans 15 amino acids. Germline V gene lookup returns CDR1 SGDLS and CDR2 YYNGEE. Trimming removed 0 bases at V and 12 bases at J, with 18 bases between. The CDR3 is CASSVGIGISVELFF. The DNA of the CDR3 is TGTGCCAGCAGCGTAGGGATTGGGATCTCTGTGGAACTGTTTTTT.

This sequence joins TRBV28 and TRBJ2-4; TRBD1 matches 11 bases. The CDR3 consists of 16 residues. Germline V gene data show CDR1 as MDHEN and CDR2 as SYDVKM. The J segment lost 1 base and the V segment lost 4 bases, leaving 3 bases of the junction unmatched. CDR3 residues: CASSWTGGTAKNIQYF. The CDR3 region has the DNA TGTGCCAGCAGTTGGACAGGGGGCACGGCCAAAAACATTCAGTACTTC.

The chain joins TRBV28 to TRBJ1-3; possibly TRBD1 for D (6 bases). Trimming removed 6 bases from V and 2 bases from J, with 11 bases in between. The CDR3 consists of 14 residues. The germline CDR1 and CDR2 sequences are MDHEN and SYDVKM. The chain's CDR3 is CASRGAGAGNTIYF. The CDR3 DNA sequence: TGTGCCAGCAGGGGGGCGGGGGCTGGAAACACCATATATTTT.

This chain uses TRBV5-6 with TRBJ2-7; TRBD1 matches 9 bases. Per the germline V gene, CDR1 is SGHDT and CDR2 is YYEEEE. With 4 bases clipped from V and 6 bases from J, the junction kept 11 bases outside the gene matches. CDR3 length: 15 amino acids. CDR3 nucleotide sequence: TGTGCCAGCAGCCCCGGGACAGGGAAGTGGAGCGAGCAGTACTTC. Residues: CASSPGTGKWSEQYF.

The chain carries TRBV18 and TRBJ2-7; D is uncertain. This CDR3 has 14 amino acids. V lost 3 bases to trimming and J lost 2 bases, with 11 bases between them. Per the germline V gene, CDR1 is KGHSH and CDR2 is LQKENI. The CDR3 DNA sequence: TGTGCCAGCTCACCGAGAGACAAACCCTACGAGCAGTACTTC. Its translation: CASSPRDKPYEQYF.

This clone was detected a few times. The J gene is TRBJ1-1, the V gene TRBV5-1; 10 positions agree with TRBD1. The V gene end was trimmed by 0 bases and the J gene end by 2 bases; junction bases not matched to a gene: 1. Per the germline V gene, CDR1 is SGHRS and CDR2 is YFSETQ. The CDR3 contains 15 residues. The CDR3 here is CASSLGQGANTEAFF. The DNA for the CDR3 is TGCGCCAGCAGCTTGGGACAGGGGGCCAACACTGAAGCTTTCTTT.

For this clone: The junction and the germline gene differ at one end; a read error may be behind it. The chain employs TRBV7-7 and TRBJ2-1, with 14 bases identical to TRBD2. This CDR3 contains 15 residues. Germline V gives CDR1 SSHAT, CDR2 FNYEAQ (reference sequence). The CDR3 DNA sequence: TGTGCTAGCAGCTTAGGACTAGCGGGGGGCAGTGAGCAGTTCTTC. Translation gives CASSLGLAGGSEQFF. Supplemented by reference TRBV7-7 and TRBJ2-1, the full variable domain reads GAGVSQSPRYKVTKRGQDVTLRCDPISSHATLYWYQQALGQGPEFLTYFNYEAQPDKSGLPSDRFSAERPEGSISTLTIQRTEQRDSAMYRCASSLGLAGGSEQFFGPGTRLTVL.

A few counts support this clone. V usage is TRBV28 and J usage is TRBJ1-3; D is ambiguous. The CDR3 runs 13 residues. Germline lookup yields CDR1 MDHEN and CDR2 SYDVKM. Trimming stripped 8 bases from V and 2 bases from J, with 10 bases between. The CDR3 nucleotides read TGTGCCAGCTGGCGGGCTACTGGAAACACCATATATTTT. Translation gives CASWRATGNTIYF.

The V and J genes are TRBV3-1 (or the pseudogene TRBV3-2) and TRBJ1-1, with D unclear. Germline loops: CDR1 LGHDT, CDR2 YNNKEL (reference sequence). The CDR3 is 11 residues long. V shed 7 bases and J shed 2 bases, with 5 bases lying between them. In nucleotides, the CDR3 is TGTGCCAGCACTCTAAACACTGAAGCTTTCTTT. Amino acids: CASTLNTEAFF.

DNA of the CDR3: TGTGCCTGGAGTGTGGTACAGGGGGGCGGCTACACCTTC. Protein sequence: CAWSVVQGGGYTF. The genes are TRBV30 and TRBJ1-2, with 8 bases lining up with TRBD1. V lost 0 bases and J lost 8; bases outside the gene matches: 5. CDR3 length: 13 amino acids. Germline loops: CDR1 GTSNPN, CDR2 SVGIG (reference sequence).

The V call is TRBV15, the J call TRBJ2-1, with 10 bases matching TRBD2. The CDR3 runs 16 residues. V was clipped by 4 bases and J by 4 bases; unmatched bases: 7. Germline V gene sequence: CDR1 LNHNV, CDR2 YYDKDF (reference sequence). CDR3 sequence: CATSIGAGGKYNEQFF. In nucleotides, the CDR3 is TGTGCCACCAGCATTGGAGCGGGGGGGAAATACAATGAGCAGTTCTTC.

The DNA for the CDR3 is TGCAGCGTTGAATGGGACAGGGTACGAAGCTACACCTTC. It specifies CSVEWDRVRSYTF. The chain recombines TRBV29-1 with TRBJ1-2; 9 nucleotides match TRBD1. The CDR3 length is 13 residues. Per the germline V gene, CDR1 is SQVTM and CDR2 is ANQGSEA. Trimming removed 2 bases from V and 9 bases from J; junction bases left unmatched: 7. The full variable domain, rest sourced from reference TRBV29-1 and TRBJ1-2, is SAVISQKPSRDICQRGTSLTIQCQVDSQVTMMFWYRQQPGQSLTLIATANQGSEATYESGFVIDKFPISRPNLTFSTLTVSNMSPEDSSIYLCSVEWDRVRSYTFGSGTRLTVV.

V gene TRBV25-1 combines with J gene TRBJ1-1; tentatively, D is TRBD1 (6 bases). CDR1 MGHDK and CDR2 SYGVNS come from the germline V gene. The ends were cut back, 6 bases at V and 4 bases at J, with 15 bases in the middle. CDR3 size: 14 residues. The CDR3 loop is CASRNAGGATEAFF. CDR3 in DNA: TGTGCCAGCAGGAATGCGGGGGGCGCCACTGAAGCTTTCTTT.

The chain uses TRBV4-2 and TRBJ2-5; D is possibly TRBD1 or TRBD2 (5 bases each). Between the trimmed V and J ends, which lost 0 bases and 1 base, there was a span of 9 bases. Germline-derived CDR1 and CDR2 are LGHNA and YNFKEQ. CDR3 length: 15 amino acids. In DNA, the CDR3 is TGTGCCAGCAGCCAAGATCCCGGGGCCCAAGAGACCCAGTACTTC. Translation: CASSQDPGAQETQYF.

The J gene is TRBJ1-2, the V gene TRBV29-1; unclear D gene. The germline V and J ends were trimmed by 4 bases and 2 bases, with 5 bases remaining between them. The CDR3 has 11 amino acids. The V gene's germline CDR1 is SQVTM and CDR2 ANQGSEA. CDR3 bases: TGCAGCGTTGGGCAGAACTATGGCTACACCTTC. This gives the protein CSVGQNYGYTF. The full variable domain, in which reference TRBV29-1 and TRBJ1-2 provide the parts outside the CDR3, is SAVISQKPSRDICQRGTSLTIQCQVDSQVTMMFWYRQQPGQSLTLIATANQGSEATYESGFVIDKFPISRPNLTFSTLTVSNMSPEDSSIYLCSVGQNYGYTFGSGTRLTVV.

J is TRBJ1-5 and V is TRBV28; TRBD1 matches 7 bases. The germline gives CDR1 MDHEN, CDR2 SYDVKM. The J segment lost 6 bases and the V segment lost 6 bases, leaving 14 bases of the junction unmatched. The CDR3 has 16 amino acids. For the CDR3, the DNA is TGTGCCAGCAGCCCCGGAGGGCAGGGGGGCGGTCAGCCCCAGCATTTT. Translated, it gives CASSPGGQGGGQPQHF.

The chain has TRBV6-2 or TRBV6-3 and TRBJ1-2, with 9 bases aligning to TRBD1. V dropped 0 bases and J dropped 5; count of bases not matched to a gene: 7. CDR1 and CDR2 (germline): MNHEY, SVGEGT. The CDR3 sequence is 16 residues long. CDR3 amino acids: CASSYSLLGQGYGYTF. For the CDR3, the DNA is TGTGCCAGCAGTTACTCCTTACTGGGACAGGGTTATGGCTACACCTTC.

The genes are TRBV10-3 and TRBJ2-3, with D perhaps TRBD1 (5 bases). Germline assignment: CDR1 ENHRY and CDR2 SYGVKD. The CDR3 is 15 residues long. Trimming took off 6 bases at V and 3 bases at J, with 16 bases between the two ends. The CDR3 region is CAISTGQGRTDTQYF. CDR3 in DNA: TGTGCCATCAGCACAGGTCAGGGAAGGACAGATACGCAGTATTTT.

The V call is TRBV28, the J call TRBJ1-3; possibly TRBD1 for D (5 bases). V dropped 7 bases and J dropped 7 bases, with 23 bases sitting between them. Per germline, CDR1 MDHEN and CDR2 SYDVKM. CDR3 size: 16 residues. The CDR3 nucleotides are TGTGCCAGCATACCGGCGGGCAGCGGGAAGGGGAACACCATATATTTT. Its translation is CASIPAGSGKGNTIYF.